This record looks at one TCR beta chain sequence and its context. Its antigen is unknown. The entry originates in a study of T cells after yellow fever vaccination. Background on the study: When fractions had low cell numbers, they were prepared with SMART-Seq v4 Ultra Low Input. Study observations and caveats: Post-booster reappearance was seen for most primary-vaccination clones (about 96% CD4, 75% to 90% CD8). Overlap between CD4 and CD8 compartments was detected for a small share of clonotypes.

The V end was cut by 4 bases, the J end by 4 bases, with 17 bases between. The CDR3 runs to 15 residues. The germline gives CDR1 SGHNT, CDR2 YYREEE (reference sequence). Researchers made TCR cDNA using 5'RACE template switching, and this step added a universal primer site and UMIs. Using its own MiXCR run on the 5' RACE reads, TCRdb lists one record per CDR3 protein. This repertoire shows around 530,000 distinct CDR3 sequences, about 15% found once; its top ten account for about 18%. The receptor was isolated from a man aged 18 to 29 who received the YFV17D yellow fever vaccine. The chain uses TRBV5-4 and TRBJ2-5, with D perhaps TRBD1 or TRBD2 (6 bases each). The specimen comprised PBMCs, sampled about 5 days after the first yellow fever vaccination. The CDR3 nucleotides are TGTGCCAGCAGCGCGGGACGGGGGCGGGGAGAGACCCAGTACTTC. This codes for CASSAGRGRGETQYF.